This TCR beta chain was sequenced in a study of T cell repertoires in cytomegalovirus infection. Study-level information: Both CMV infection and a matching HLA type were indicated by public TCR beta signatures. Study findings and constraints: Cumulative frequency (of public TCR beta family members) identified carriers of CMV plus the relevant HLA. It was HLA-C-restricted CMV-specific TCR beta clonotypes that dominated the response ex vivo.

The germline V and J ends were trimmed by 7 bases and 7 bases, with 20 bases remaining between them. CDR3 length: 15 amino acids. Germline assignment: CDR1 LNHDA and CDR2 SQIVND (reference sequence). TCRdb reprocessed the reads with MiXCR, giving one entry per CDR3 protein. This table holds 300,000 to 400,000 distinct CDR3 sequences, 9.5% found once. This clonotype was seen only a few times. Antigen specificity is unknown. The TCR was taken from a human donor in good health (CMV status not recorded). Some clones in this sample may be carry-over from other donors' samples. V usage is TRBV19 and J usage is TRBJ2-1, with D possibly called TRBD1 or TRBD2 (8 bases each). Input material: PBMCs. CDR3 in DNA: TGTGCCAGTAAGCGGGGGACAGGAGCCCTAAATGAGCAGTTCTTC. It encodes CASKRGTGALNEQFF.